Below are 24 T cell receptor beta chains sequenced from a single sample in a study of human T cells and chemical hapten exposure. TCRdb itself ran the RACE reads through MiXCR, one entry per CDR3 protein. The profile shows roughly 380,000 distinct CDR3 sequences, roughly 5.3% of them singletons. The time point is: pre-sensitization, week 0. Treatment described: therapeutic diphenylcyclopropenone sensitization with weekly scalp DPC. This sample comprised whole blood, obtained in connection with sensitization to the hapten diphenylcyclopropenone (DPC). The source of these receptors is a woman aged 45-59 years with alopecia areata. Some clones in this sample may be carry-over from other donors' samples.

The sample holds a few counts of this clonotype. This sequence joins TRBV29-1 and TRBJ2-1, with D possibly matching TRBD2 (6 bases). Deletions cut 7 bases from V and 6 bases from J, with 13 bases between. CDR1 and CDR2 from the germline V gene are SQVTM and ANQGSEA. This CDR3 has 12 amino acids. The chain's CDR3 is CSAGDGGNEQFF. The CDR3 DNA sequence: TGCAGCGCTGGGGACGGGGGCAATGAGCAGTTCTTC.

This clonotype was counted ten times or more. The CDR3 region has the DNA TGTGCCAGCAACCAACGGGGTGCCGCCGGGGAGCTGTTTTTT. It codes for CASNQRGAAGELFF. This chain joins TRBV6-5 and TRBJ2-2; a weak D match, TRBD2 (5 bases). The CDR3 runs 14 residues. V was clipped by 7 bases and J by 6 bases, with 15 bases between them. Germline CDR1 and CDR2: MNHEY and SVGAGI.

This clonotype was recorded many times. This rearrangement joins TRBV30 to TRBJ2-7; D tentatively fits TRBD1 or TRBD2 (5 bases each). CDR1 and CDR2 (germline): GTSNPN, SVGIG (reference sequence). This CDR3 spans 14 amino acids. V lost 1 base, J lost 0 bases, and 10 bases lay in between. Here the CDR3 reads CAWSGGVSSYEQYF. The CDR3 region has the DNA TGTGCCTGGAGTGGAGGGGTGAGCTCCTACGAGCAGTACTTC.

This clonotype occurred many times. The chain has TRBV24-1 and TRBJ2-2; D not certain. The CDR3 contains 13 residues. CDR1 and CDR2 from the germline V gene are KGHDR and SFDVKD. V was shortened by 0 bases and J by 3 bases, with 1 base between the two germline ends. The CDR3 DNA reads TGTGCCACCAGTGATTTGCACACCGGGGAGCTGTTTTTT. Translated, it gives CATSDLHTGELFF.

This clonotype appeared many times. A read error may produce the germline difference seen at one junction end. The V call is TRBV7-9, the J call TRBJ2-5; TRBD2 matches 7 bases. From germline, CDR1 is SEHNR and CDR2 FQNEAQ (reference sequence). CDR3 length: 13 residues. As DNA, the CDR3 is TGCGCCAGCAGCTTGGGAGGGGAAGAGACCCAGTACTTC. Translating gives CASSLGGEETQYF.

The chain combines TRBV7-2 with TRBJ1-6; D is perhaps TRBD1 (6 bases). CDR1 is SGHTA, CDR2 FQGNSA, per germline. The CDR3 length is 15 residues. V was pared by 1 base and J by 10 bases, with 14 bases between. The CDR3 is CASSLVGGADSPLHF. The CDR3 region has the DNA TGTGCCAGCAGCTTAGTTGGGGGCGCAGACTCACCCCTCCACTTT.

This clonotype has a count of ten or more. The chain has TRBV10-3 and TRBJ2-1, with 13 bases identical to TRBD2. From germline, CDR1 is ENHRY and CDR2 SYGVKD. The CDR3 totals 16 residues. V shed 5 bases and J 0 bases; nucleotides not matched to a gene: 1. CDR3 region: CAISRTSGGSYNEQFF. As DNA, the CDR3 is TGTGCCATCAGTAGGACTAGCGGGGGCTCCTACAATGAGCAGTTCTTC.

This clonotype was recorded at least ten times. The chain links TRBV12-3 or TRBV12-4 to TRBJ1-1; no clear D gene. This CDR3 is built from 11 residues. The V end lost 6 bases, the J end lost 8 bases, and 10 bases lay between the germline ends. CDR3 sequence reads: CASSLGREAFF. CDR3 nucleotides: TGTGCCAGCAGCCTGGGCCGCGAAGCTTTCTTT.

This clonotype has ten or more counts. The chain couples TRBV29-1 to TRBJ1-2; D gene uncertain. V lost 4 bases, J lost 1 base, and 10 bases lay in between. The CDR3 is 13 amino acids. Germline CDR1 is SQVTM and CDR2 is ANQGSEA. CDR3 in amino acids: CSVGAVVNYGYTF. As DNA, the CDR3 is TGCAGCGTTGGAGCGGTCGTTAACTATGGCTACACCTTC.

This clonotype was detected ten times or more. The chain links TRBV12-3 or TRBV12-4 to TRBJ2-1; D not certain. The V and J ends lost 6 bases and 5 bases respectively, with 14 bases between them. The CDR3 is 14 amino acids. CDR3 sequence: CASSTTTTNNEQFF. CDR3 coding DNA: TGTGCCAGCAGCACGACAACTACCAACAATGAGCAGTTCTTC.

The chain links TRBV5-1 to TRBJ2-5, with D possibly matching TRBD2 (5 bases). The V gene lost 3 bases and the J gene lost 6 bases, with 12 bases spanning the gap. Germline CDR1 is SGHRS and CDR2 is YFSETQ. The CDR3 consists of 13 residues. CDR3 DNA: TGCGCCAGCAGCTCCTCTGGGAGCCAGACCCAGTACTTC. This sequence encodes CASSSSGSQTQYF.

This clonotype appeared a few times. This chain links TRBV7-6 with TRBJ2-1; perhaps TRBD1 as D (6 bases). Between the trimmed V and J ends, which lost 4 bases and 0 bases, there was a span of 16 bases. Per germline, CDR1 SGHVS and CDR2 FNYEAQ. This CDR3 has 17 residues. The CDR3 region has the DNA TGTGCCAGCAGCTCGACGTCGGACAGTCGCTCCTACAATGAGCAGTTCTTC. Translation gives CASSSTSDSRSYNEQFF. The variable domain in full, completed from reference TRBV7-6 and TRBJ2-1, reads GAGVSQSPRYKVTKRGQDVALRCDPISGHVSLYWYRQALGQGPEFLTYFNYEAQQDKSGLPNDRFSAERPEGSISTLTIQRTEQRDSAMYRCASSSTSDSRSYNEQFFGPGTRLTVL.

This clonotype appeared many times. The chain links TRBV28 to TRBJ2-4, with a weak D call TRBD1 (7 bases). Germline CDR1 and CDR2: MDHEN and SYDVKM. V was shortened by 7 bases and J by 4 bases, with 17 bases between the two germline ends. The CDR3 sequence is 15 residues long. In nucleotides, the CDR3 is TGTGCCAGCAACCCCGGCAGGGGGGTAAAAAACATTCAGTACTTC. Amino acids: CASNPGRGVKNIQYF.

This clonotype turned up a few times. This chain connects TRBV7-9 to TRBJ2-1; 9 nucleotides align to TRBD1. Trimming took 5 bases from V and 9 from J; bases not matched to a gene: 14. This CDR3 is built from 16 residues. Germline V gives CDR1 SEHNR, CDR2 FQNEAQ (reference sequence). CDR3 amino acids: CASSPLPGQGGGEQFF. The CDR3 DNA follows: TGTGCCAGCAGCCCCCTGCCGGGACAGGGTGGCGGTGAGCAGTTCTTC.

V gene TRBV19 combines with J gene TRBJ2-1; possible D gene TRBD1, 5 bases. With 1 base removed from V and 5 bases from J, the gap between germline ends came to 12 bases. CDR3 length: 15 residues. CDR1 and CDR2 (germline): LNHDA, SQIVND (reference sequence). The CDR3 loop reads CASSIGQRGHNEQFF. CDR3 sequence (DNA): TGTGCCAGTAGTATAGGACAGCGAGGCCACAATGAGCAGTTCTTC.

This clonotype has more than one count but fewer than ten. The rearrangement links TRBV5-6 to TRBJ1-5; a possible D gene is TRBD1 (5 bases). Germline CDR1 is SGHDT and CDR2 is YYEEEE. V was shortened by 2 bases and J by 2 bases, with 11 bases between the two germline ends. The CDR3 has 15 residues. This chain's CDR3 is CASSFGRVGNQPQHF. DNA of the CDR3: TGTGCCAGCAGCTTCGGCAGGGTTGGCAATCAGCCCCAGCATTTT.

The rearrangement uses TRBV9 and TRBJ2-1, with TRBD2 identical over 7 bases. The V segment lost 4 bases and the J segment 8 bases; nucleotides outside the gene matches: 15. CDR1 is SGDLS, CDR2 YYNGEE, per germline. The CDR3 is 16 residues long. CDR3 coding DNA: TGTGCCAGCAGCCCCCGTGGGAGCGGGATCAGGGATGAGCAGTTCTTC. Its protein is CASSPRGSGIRDEQFF.

This clonotype was counted between two and nine times. The J gene is TRBJ1-6, the V gene TRBV30, with unresolved D. Germline V gives CDR1 GTSNPN, CDR2 SVGIG (reference sequence). CDR3 length: 15 amino acids. Trimming shortened V by 4 bases and J by 7 bases, and 17 bases separated the two germline ends. The CDR3: CAWMNSGYKNSPLHF. The CDR3 region has the DNA TGTGCCTGGATGAATTCGGGGTATAAAAATTCACCCCTCCACTTT. The whole variable domain, remainder taken from reference TRBV30 and TRBJ1-6, is SQTIHQWPATLVQPVGSPLSLECTVEGTSNPNLYWYRQAAGRGLQLLFYSVGIGQISSEVPQNLSASRPQDRQFILSSKKLLLSDSGFYLCAWMNSGYKNSPLHFGNGTRLTVT.

The table lists this clonotype with a few counts. V and J are TRBV14 and TRBJ1-2; D is perhaps TRBD1 (6 bases). The V and J ends lost 0 bases and 7 bases respectively, with 18 bases between them. Germline V gene data show CDR1 as SGHDN and CDR2 as FVKESK. CDR3 size: 16 residues. The CDR3 here is CASSQDLWGASAGYTF. DNA of the CDR3: TGTGCCAGCAGCCAAGATCTGTGGGGGGCGTCCGCTGGCTACACCTTC.

This clonotype was seen many times. The chain couples TRBV29-1 to TRBJ2-1, with 8 bases aligning to TRBD2. The V and J ends lost 5 bases and 4 bases, in that order; junction bases with no gene match: 4. CDR1 and CDR2 from the germline V gene are SQVTM and ANQGSEA. This CDR3 has 13 residues. The CDR3 spells CSVPGLAYNEQFF. As DNA, the CDR3 is TGCAGCGTTCCAGGACTAGCTTACAATGAGCAGTTCTTC.

This clonotype occurred many times. The CDR3 spells CASTGGPQDTQYF. DNA of the CDR3: TGTGCCAGCACCGGTGGGCCACAGGATACGCAGTATTTT. The genes are TRBV9 and TRBJ2-3; D is unresolved. This CDR3 comprises 13 residues. The germline gives CDR1 SGDLS, CDR2 YYNGEE. Trimming took off 6 bases at V and 6 bases at J, with 14 bases between the two ends.

This chain uses TRBV7-2 with TRBJ1-2; 9 nucleotides line up with TRBD1. Trimming cost V 5 bases and J 7 bases; bases outside gene matches: 5. The CDR3 runs to 13 residues. CDR1 SGHTA and CDR2 FQGNSA come from the germline V gene. CDR3 nucleotides: TGTGCCAGCAGCACGGACAGGGGAACTGGCTACACCTTC. It specifies CASSTDRGTGYTF.

There are many counts of this clonotype. The V and J genes are TRBV6-5 and TRBJ2-1; either TRBD1 or TRBD2 may fit D (5 bases each). Germline V lookup: CDR1 MNHEY, CDR2 SVGAGI. Trimming took 0 bases from V and 5 from J, leaving 5 bases between them. The CDR3 is 13 amino acids. The DNA for the CDR3 is TGTGCCAGCAGTTACTCGGGGGACAATGAGCAGTTCTTC. This sequence encodes CASSYSGDNEQFF.

This clonotype was counted ten times or more. CDR3 protein: CASGLVRGWTRGARNTEAFF. In DNA form, the CDR3 reads TGTGCTAGTGGTTTGGTAAGGGGATGGACGAGGGGCGCTCGAAACACTGAAGCTTTCTTT. The V and J genes are TRBV12-5 and TRBJ1-1; the D gene is possibly TRBD1 (5 bases). CDR3 length: 20 amino acids. Trimming shortened V by 0 bases and J by 2 bases, and 25 bases separated the two germline ends. The germline gives CDR1 LGHNT, CDR2 FRNRAP.